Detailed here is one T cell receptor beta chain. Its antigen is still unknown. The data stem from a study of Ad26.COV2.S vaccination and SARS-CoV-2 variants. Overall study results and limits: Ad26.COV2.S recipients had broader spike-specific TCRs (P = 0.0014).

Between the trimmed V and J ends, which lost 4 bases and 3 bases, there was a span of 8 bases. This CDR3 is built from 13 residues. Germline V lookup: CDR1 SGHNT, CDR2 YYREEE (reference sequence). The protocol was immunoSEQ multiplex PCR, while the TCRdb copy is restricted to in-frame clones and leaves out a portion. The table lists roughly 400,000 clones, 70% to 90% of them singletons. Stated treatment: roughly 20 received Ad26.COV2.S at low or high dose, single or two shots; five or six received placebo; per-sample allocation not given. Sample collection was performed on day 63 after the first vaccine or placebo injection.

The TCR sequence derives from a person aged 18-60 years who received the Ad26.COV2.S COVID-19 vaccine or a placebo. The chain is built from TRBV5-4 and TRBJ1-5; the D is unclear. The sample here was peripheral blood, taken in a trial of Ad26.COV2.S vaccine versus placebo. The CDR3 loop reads CASSPGLNQPQHF. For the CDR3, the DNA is TGTGCCAGCAGCCCGGGCCTCAATCAGCCCCAGCATTTT.